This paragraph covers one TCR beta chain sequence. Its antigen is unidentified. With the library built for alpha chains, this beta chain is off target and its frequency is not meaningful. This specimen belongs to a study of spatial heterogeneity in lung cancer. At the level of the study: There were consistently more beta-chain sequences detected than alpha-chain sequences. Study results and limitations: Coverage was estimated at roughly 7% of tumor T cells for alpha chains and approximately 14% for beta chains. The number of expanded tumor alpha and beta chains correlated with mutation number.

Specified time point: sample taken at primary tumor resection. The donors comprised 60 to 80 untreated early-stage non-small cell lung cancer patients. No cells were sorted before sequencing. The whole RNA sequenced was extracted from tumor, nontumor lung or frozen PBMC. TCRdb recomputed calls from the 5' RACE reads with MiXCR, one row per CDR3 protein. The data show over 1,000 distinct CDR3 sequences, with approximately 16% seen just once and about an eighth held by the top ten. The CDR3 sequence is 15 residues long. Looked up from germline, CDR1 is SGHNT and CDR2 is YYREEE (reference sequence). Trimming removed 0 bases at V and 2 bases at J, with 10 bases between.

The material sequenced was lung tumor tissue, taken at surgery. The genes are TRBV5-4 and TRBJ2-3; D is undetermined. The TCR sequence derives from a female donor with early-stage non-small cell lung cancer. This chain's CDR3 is CASSLDISHTDTQYF. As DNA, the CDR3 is TGTGCCAGCAGCTTGGACATTTCCCACACAGATACGCAGTATTTT.